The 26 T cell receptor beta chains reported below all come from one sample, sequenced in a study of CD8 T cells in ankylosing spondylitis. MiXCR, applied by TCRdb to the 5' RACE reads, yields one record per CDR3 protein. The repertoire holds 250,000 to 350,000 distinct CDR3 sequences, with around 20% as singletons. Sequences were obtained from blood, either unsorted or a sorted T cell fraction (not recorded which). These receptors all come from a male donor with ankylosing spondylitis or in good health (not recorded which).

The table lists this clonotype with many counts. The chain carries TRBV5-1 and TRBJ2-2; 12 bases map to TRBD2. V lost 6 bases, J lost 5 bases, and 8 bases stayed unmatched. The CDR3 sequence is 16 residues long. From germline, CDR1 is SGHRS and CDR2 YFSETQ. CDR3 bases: TGCGCCAGCACCCACTGGACTAGCGGGACGACCGGGGAGCTGTTTTTT. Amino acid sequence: CASTHWTSGTTGELFF.

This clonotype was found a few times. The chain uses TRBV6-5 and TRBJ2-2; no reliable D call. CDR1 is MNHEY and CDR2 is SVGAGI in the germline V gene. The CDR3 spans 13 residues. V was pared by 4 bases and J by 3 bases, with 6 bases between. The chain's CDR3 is CASSSEYTGELFF. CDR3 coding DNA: TGTGCCAGCAGTTCCGAGTACACCGGGGAGCTGTTTTTT.

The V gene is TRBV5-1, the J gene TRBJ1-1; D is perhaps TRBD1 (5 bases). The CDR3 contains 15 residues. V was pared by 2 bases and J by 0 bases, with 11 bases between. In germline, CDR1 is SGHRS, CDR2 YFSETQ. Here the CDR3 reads CASSLRGHMNTEAFF. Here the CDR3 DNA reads TGCGCCAGCAGCTTAAGGGGCCACATGAACACTGAAGCTTTCTTT.

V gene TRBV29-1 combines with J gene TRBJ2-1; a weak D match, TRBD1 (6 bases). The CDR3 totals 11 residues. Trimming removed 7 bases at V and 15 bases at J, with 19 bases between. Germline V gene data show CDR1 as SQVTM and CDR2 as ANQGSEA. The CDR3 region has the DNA TGCAGCGCTCCGATTGGGGGCCGGGGGTTCTTC. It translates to CSAPIGGRGFF.

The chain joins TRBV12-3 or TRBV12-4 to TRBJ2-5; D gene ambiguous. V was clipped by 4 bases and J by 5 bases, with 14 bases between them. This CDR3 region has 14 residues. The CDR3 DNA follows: TGTGCCAGCAGTTATTCTGGGATTGGGGAGACCCAGTACTTC. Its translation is CASSYSGIGETQYF.

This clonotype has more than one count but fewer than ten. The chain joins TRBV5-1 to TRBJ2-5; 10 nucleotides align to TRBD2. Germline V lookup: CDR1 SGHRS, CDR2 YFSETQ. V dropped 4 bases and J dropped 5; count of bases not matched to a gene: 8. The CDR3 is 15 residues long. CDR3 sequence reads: CASSPTSGNVETQYF. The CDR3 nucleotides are TGCGCCAGCAGCCCCACTAGCGGGAATGTCGAGACCCAGTACTTC.

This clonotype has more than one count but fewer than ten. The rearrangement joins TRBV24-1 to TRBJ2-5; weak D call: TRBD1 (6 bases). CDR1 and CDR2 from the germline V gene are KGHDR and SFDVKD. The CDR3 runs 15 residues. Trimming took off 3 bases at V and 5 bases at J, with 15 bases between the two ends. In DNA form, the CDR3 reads TGTGCCACCAGTGATGCTGGGGACATCATGGAGACCCAGTACTTC. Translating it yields CATSDAGDIMETQYF.

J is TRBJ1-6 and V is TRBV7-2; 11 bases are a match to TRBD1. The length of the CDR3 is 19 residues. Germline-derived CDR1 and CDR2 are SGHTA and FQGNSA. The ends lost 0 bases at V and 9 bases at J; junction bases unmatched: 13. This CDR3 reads CASSLALGQGVSFGSPLHF. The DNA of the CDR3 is TGTGCCAGCAGCTTAGCCTTGGGACAGGGGGTTTCCTTTGGTTCACCCCTCCACTTT.

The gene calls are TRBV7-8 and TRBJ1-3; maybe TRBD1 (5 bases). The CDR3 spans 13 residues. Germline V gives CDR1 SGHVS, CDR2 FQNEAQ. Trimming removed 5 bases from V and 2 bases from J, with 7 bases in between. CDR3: CASSAGPGNTIYF. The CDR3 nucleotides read TGTGCCAGCAGCGCGGGACCTGGAAACACCATATATTTT.

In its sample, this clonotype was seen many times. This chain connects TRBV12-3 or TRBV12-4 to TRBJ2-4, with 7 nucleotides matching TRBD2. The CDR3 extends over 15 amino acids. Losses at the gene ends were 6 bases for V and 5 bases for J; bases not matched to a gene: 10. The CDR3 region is CASSEVRGRENIQYF. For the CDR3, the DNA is TGTGCCAGCAGCGAGGTTAGAGGGAGGGAAAACATTCAGTACTTC.

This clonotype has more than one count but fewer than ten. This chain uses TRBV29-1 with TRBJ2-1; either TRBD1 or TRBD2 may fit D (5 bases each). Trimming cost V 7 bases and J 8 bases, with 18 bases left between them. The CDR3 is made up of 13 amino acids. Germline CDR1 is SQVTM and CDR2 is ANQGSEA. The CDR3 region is CSATPTGLHEQFF. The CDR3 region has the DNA TGCAGCGCGACGCCTACGGGGCTACATGAGCAGTTCTTC.

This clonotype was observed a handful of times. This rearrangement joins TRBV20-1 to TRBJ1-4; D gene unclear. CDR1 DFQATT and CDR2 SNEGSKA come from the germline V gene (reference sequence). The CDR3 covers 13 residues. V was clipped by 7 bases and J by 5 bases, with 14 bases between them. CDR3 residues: CSVRSTGNEKLFF. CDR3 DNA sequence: TGCAGTGTCCGCTCGACCGGAAATGAAAAACTGTTTTTT.

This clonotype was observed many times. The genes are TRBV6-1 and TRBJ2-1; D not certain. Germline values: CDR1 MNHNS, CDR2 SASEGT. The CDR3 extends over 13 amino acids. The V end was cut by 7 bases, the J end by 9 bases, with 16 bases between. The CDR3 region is CASTGPPSGEQFF. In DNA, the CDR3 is TGTGCCAGCACTGGGCCCCCCTCGGGTGAGCAGTTCTTC.

This chain's CDR3 is CASRGQVATNEKLFF. CDR3 nucleotides: TGCGCCAGCAGGGGACAGGTTGCAACTAATGAAAAACTGTTTTTT. The chain recombines TRBV5-1 with TRBJ1-4; TRBD1 agrees at 8 bases. The length of the CDR3 is 15 residues. CDR1 and CDR2 from the germline V gene are SGHRS and YFSETQ. V shed 5 bases and J 0 bases; nucleotides not matched to a gene: 3.

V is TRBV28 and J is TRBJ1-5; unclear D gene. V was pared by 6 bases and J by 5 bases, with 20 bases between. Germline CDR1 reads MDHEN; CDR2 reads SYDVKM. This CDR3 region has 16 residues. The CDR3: CASRTAAGKWDQPQHF. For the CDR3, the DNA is TGTGCCAGCAGAACCGCGGCGGGGAAGTGGGATCAGCCCCAGCATTTT.

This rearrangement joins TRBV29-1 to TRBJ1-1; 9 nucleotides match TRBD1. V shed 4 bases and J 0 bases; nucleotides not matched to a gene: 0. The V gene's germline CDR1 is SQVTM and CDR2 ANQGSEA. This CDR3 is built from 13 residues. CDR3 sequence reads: CSVGDRVNTEAFF. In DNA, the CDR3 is TGCAGCGTTGGGGACAGGGTGAACACTGAAGCTTTCTTT.

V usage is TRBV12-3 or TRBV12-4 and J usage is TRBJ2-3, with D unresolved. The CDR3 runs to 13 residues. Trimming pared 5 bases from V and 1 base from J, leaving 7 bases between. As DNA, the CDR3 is TGTGCCAGCAGTCGAACACGCACAGATACGCAGTATTTT. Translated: CASSRTRTDTQYF.

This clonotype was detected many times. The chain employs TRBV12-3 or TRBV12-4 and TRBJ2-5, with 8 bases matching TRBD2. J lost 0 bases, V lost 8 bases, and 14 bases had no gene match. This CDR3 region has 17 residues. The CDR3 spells CASSSSFSGANQETQYF. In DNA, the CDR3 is TGTGCCAGCTCATCCTCCTTTAGCGGGGCCAACCAAGAGACCCAGTACTTC.

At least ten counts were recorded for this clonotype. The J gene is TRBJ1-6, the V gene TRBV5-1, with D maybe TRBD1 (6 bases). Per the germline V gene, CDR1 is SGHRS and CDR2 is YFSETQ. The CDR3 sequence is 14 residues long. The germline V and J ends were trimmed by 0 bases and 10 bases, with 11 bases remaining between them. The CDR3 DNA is TGCGCCAGCAGCTTGGGGACAGCTCGGTCACCCCTCCACTTT. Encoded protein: CASSLGTARSPLHF.

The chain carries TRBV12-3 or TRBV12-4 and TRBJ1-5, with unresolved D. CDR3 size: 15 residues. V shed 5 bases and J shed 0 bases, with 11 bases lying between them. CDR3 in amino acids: CASSPTDFSNQPQHF. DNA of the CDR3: TGTGCCAGCAGTCCTACGGATTTTAGCAATCAGCCCCAGCATTTT.

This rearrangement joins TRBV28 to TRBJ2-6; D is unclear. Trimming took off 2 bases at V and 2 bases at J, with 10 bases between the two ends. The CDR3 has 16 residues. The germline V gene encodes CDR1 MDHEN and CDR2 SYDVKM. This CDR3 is CASSLGVGPGANVLTF. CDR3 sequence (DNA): TGTGCCAGCAGTTTAGGGGTCGGACCTGGGGCCAACGTCCTGACTTTC.

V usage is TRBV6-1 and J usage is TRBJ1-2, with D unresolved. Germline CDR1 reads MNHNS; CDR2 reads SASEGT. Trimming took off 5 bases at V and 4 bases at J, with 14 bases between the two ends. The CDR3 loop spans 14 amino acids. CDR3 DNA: TGTGCCAGCAGTACCGGTTTCCCTGGCTATGGCTACACCTTC. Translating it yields CASSTGFPGYGYTF.

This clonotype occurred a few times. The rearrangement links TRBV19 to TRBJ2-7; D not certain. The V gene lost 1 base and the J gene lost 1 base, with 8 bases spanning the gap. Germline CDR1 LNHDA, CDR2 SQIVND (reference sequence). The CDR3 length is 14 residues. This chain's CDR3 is CASSIAWVSYEQYV. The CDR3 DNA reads TGTGCCAGTAGTATAGCTTGGGTTTCCTACGAGCAGTACGTC.

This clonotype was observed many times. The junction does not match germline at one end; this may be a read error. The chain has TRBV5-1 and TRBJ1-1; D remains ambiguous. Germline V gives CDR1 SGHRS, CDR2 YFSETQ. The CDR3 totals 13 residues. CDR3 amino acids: CASSPSGGTEAFF. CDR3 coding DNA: TGTGCCAGCAGCCCCTCCGGTGGGACTGAAGCTTTCTTT.

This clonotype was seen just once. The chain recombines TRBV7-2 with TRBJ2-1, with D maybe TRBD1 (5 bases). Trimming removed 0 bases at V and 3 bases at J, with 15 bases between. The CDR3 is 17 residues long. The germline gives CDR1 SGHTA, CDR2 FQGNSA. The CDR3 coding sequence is TGTGCCAGCAGCTTAGCGCTGGGGCAGTTCGACTACAATGAGCAGTTCTTC. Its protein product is CASSLALGQFDYNEQFF.

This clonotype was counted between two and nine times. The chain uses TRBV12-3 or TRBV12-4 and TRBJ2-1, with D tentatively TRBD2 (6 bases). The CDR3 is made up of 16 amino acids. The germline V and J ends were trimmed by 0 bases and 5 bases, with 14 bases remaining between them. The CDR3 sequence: CASSLAGRGKDNEQFF. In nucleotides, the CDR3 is TGTGCCAGCAGTTTAGCCGGTCGGGGGAAGGACAATGAGCAGTTCTTC.